This T cell receptor (beta chain) stems from a study of cytomegalovirus exposure and HLA in healthy donors. Findings and caveats of the study: Earlier analysis looked at TCR beta V segments, and most were productive about 90% or about 30% of the time.

The V and J ends lost 0 bases and 3 bases respectively, with 6 bases between them. CDR1 and CDR2 from the germline V gene are SGHAT and FQNNGV. The CDR3 runs 13 residues. Primers included in the PCR were 60 Vbeta and 13 Jbeta primers. Measured with immunoSEQ multiplex PCR; TCRdb has only the in-frame clones, and not every one. The repertoire holds about 130,000 clones, about 80% seen once, with 2.5% to 3.5% in the top ten. Remarks on this clone: Its matching antigen is unknown.

This TCR came from a male donor in good health and CMV-seronegative. The specimen was PBMCs. The chain employs TRBV11-2 and TRBJ2-7; no clear D gene. The CDR3 nucleotides read TGTGCCAGCAGCTTAGAGTACTACTACGAGCAGTACTTC. It codes for CASSLEYYYEQYF.